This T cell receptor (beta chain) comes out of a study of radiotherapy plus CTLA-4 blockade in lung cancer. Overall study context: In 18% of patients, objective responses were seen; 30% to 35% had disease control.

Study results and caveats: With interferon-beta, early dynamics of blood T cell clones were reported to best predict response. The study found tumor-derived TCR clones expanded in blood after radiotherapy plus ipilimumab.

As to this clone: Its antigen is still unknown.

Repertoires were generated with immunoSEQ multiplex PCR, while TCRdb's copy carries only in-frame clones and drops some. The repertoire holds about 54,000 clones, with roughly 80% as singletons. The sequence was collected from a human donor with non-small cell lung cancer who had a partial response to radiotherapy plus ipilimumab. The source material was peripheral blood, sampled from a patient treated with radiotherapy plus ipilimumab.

DNA of the CDR3: TGCGCCAGCAGCCGCGGACTAGCGGGAGAAGAGACCCAGTACTTC. It encodes CASSRGLAGEETQYF. The chain joins TRBV4-3 to TRBJ2-5; TRBD2 agrees at 13 bases. The CDR3 contains 15 residues. Losses at the gene ends were 4 bases for V and 3 bases for J; bases not matched to a gene: 2. Germline V gene data show CDR1 as LGHNA and CDR2 as YSLEER.